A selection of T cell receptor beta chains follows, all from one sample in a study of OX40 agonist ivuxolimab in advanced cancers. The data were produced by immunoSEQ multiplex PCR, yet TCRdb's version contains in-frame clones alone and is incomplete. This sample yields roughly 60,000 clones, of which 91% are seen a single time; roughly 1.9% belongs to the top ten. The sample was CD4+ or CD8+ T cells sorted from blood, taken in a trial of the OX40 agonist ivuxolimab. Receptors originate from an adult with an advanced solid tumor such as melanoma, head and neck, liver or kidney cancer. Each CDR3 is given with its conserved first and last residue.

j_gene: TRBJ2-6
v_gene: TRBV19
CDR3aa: CASTQDSLSGANVLTF

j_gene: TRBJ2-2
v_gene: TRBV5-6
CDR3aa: CASSTGRRNTGELFF

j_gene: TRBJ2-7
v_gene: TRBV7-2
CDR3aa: CASSLRTGPYEQYF

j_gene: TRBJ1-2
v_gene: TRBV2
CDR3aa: CASKGDRNYGYTF

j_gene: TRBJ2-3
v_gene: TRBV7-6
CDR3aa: CASSIRDRGTDTQYF

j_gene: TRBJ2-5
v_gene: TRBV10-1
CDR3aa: CASSNGPGETQYF

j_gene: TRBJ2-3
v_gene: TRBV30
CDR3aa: CAWIPLAGAGDTQYF

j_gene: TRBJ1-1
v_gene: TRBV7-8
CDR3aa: CASSLGAVNTEAFF

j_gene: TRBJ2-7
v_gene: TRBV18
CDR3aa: CASSPRDGSYEQYF

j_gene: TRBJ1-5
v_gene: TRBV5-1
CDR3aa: CASSLAPGALLQPQHF

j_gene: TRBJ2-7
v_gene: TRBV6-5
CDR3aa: CASRSDRAYEQYF

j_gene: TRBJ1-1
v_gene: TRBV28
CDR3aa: CASSRQRSSLNTEAFF

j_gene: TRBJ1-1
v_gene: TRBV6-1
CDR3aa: CASSEGRSTVMNTEAFF

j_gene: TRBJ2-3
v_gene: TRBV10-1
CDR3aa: CASSDGTGDSDTQYF

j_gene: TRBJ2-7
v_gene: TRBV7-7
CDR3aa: CASSYSMDTSYEQYF

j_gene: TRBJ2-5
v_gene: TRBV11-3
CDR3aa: CASSLWTGWETQYF

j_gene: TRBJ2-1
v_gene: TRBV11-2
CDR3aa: CASSLGRTSYNEQFF

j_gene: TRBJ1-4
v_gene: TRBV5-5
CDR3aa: CASSSGGSANEKLFF

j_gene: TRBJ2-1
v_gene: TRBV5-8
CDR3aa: CASSSERTSGGQKQFF

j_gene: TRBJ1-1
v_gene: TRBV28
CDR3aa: CASSPRQGVSTEAFF

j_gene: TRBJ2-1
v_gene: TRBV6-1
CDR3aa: CASSEVTGYNEQFF

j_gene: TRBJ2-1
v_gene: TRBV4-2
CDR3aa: CASSPRYIPGLAGVRDYNEQFF

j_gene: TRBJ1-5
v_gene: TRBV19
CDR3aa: CASSIEQSQTQHF

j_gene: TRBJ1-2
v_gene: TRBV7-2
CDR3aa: CASSLVPGSNYGYTF

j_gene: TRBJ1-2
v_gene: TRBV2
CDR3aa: CASSLQGLKGYTF

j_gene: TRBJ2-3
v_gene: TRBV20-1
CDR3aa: CSELGADTQYF

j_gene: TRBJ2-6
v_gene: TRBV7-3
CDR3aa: CASSRDGSGANVLTF

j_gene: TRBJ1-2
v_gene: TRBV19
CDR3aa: CASSTYPGGYGYTF

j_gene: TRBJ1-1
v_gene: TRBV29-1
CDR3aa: CSVGDRSLLGAFF

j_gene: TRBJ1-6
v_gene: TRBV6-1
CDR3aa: CASSEAGGQAGSPLHF

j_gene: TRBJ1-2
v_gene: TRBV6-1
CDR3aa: CASSENRGLNGYTF

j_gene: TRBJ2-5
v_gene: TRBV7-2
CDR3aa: CASSLDSGQETQYF

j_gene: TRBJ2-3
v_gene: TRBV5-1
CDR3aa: CASSLPAASTDTQYF

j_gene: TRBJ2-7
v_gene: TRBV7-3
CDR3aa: CASSFSYEQYF